A single sample gave rise to the 23 T cell receptor beta chains below, sequenced in a study of glioma-infiltrating T cells after dendritic cell vaccination. Assay used: immunoSEQ multiplex PCR; TCRdb lists only in-frame clones, some missing. The sample contains over 90,000 clones, roughly 84% of which appear only once. The sequencing used blood, collected before dendritic cell vaccination. Receptors originate from a human donor with glioblastoma.

The chain employs TRBV27 and TRBJ1-5, with 8 nucleotides matching TRBD1. The CDR3 contains 15 residues. V lost 5 bases, J lost 5 bases, and 8 bases stayed unmatched. Germline CDR1 reads MNHEY; CDR2 reads SMNVEV (reference sequence). CDR3 residues: CASSRTGRLDQPQHF. CDR3 nucleotides: TGTGCCAGCAGTCGGACAGGGAGGCTTGATCAGCCCCAGCATTTT.

The J gene is TRBJ2-3, the V gene TRBV19, with TRBD2 matching over 8 bases. The CDR3 has 18 amino acids. V gave up 7 bases and J gave up 0 bases; unmatched junction bases: 15. Germline V gene data show CDR1 as LNHDA and CDR2 as SQIVND (reference sequence). CDR3 bases: TGTGCCAGTAATGATGGCACAGCGGGGGCCTATAGCACAGATACGCAGTATTTT. It yields the protein CASNDGTAGAYSTDTQYF.

The genes are TRBV5-6 and TRBJ2-2, with 8 nucleotides matching TRBD1. Trimming cost V 5 bases and J 8 bases; bases outside gene matches: 11. CDR1 is SGHDT, CDR2 YYEEEE, per germline. The CDR3 runs 15 residues. This chain's CDR3 is CASRRTGKGAGELFF. The CDR3 region has the DNA TGTGCCAGCAGAAGGACAGGGAAGGGCGCTGGGGAGCTGTTTTTT.

The genes are TRBV7-6 and TRBJ1-2; 8 bases fit TRBD1. The CDR3 totals 16 residues. Trimming took 0 bases from V and 0 from J; bases not matched to a gene: 3. Germline V gives CDR1 SGHVS, CDR2 FNYEAQ. CDR3: CASSLAGTGANYGYTF. In DNA form, the CDR3 reads TGTGCCAGCAGCTTAGCCGGGACAGGAGCTAACTATGGCTACACCTTC.

This chain links TRBV11-2 with TRBJ1-2; D is unclear. V shed 4 bases and J shed 0 bases, with 12 bases lying between them. CDR1 SGHAT and CDR2 FQNNGV come from the germline V gene. This CDR3 region has 15 residues. The CDR3 reads CASSSTVFTNYGYTF. The CDR3 DNA follows: TGTGCCAGCAGCTCTACGGTCTTCACTAACTATGGCTACACCTTC.

The gene calls are TRBV4-1 and TRBJ2-7, with D unclear. With 1 base removed from V and 0 bases from J, the gap between germline ends came to 13 bases. Per germline, CDR1 MGHRA and CDR2 YSYEKL. The CDR3 consists of 16 residues. The CDR3 sequence is CASSQGVGANSYEQYF. Written as DNA, the CDR3 is TGCGCCAGCAGCCAAGGGGTTGGAGCAAACTCCTACGAGCAGTACTTC.

This sequence joins TRBV7-9 and TRBJ1-2; 7 nucleotides agree with TRBD1. After removal of 3 bases from V and 0 bases from J, the junction contained 1 base not matched to a gene. CDR1 is SEHNR, CDR2 FQNEAQ, per germline (reference sequence). The CDR3 extends over 14 amino acids. CDR3 amino acids: CASSLGTANYGYTF. CDR3 DNA sequence: TGTGCCAGCAGCTTGGGGACAGCTAACTATGGCTACACCTTC.

The rearrangement links TRBV5-1 to TRBJ2-7; 8 nucleotides match TRBD1. This CDR3 region has 15 residues. Trimming at V came to 0 bases and at J to 4 bases, leaving 6 bases not matched to a gene. Germline values: CDR1 SGHRS, CDR2 YFSETQ. CDR3 in DNA: TGCGCCAGCAGCTTGGACTGGGACAGGCATTACGAGCAGTACTTC. Translated: CASSLDWDRHYEQYF.

J is TRBJ2-5 and V is TRBV5-1; 8 bases map to TRBD1. V shed 4 bases, J shed 5 bases, and the junction held 10 bases outside the gene matches. The CDR3 is 15 residues long. Looked up from germline, CDR1 is SGHRS and CDR2 is YFSETQ. As DNA, the CDR3 is TGCGCCAGCAGCCCGACGACAGGGGTGGAGGAGACCCAGTACTTC. Protein product: CASSPTTGVEETQYF.

This chain joins TRBV19 and TRBJ2-3; 13 nucleotides match TRBD2. The V gene's germline CDR1 is LNHDA and CDR2 SQIVND (reference sequence). The CDR3 contains 19 residues. Unmatched junction bases numbered 7, after V lost 1 base and J lost 0 bases. The CDR3 DNA follows: TGTGCCAGTAGTATAGGGGGGACTAGCGGGGTGGGAAGCACAGATACGCAGTATTTT. Amino acid sequence: CASSIGGTSGVGSTDTQYF. Full variable domain (missing parts from reference TRBV19 and TRBJ2-3): DGGITQSPKYLFRKEGQNVTLSCEQNLNHDAMYWYRQDPGQGLRLIYYSQIVNDFQKGDIAEGYSVSREKKESFPLTVTSAQKNPTAFYLCASSIGGTSGVGSTDTQYFGPGTRLTVL.

The chain recombines TRBV10-1 with TRBJ2-1, with 12 bases fitting TRBD2. Germline V gives CDR1 WNHNN, CDR2 SYGVQD (reference sequence). J lost 8 bases, V lost 8 bases, and 10 bases had no gene match. This CDR3 region has 15 residues. The CDR3 bases are TGCGCCAGCTCCGTGACTAGCGGGGGTTTTGATGAGCAGTTCTTC. This codes for CASSVTSGGFDEQFF.

The chain links TRBV9 to TRBJ2-7; tentative D call: TRBD1 (5 bases). This CDR3 contains 17 residues. V was pared by 0 bases and J by 6 bases, with 22 bases between. Germline assignment: CDR1 SGDLS and CDR2 YYNGEE. CDR3 amino acids: CASSVAPTGQGGGEQYF. The CDR3 nucleotides read TGTGCCAGCAGCGTAGCCCCAACGGGCCAGGGTGGTGGCGAGCAGTACTTC.

Notes on this clone: One end of the junction varies from germline; a read error may be responsible. The chain combines TRBV7-7 with TRBJ2-1, with 13 bases identical to TRBD2. CDR1 is SSHAT and CDR2 is FNYEAQ in the germline V gene (reference sequence). The CDR3 is 15 amino acids. The chain's CDR3 is CASSPGTSGTNEQFF. CDR3 DNA sequence: TGTGCTAGCAGCCCTGGGACTAGCGGGACGAACGAGCAGTTCTTC.

Written as DNA, the CDR3 is TGTGCCAGCAGTTTTGCGGTCTGGCAGGGAAACACCGGGGAGCTGTTTTTT. Residues: CASSFAVWQGNTGELFF. This sequence joins TRBV27 and TRBJ2-2; a possible D gene is TRBD1 (5 bases). CDR1 and CDR2 (germline): MNHEY, SMNVEV (reference sequence). CDR3 size: 17 residues. V was shortened by 3 bases and J by 2 bases, with 16 bases between the two germline ends.

The J gene is TRBJ2-3, the V gene TRBV5-1, with TRBD2 as a possible D gene (6 bases). V lost 5 bases and J 1 base, leaving 17 bases between the germline ends. The CDR3 is made up of 16 amino acids. Germline CDR1 and CDR2: SGHRS and YFSETQ. The CDR3 spells CASRLILATGTDTQYF. The CDR3 DNA sequence: TGCGCCAGCAGGTTGATCCTAGCGACAGGCACAGATACGCAGTATTTT.

The chain couples TRBV11-2 to TRBJ1-2, with D unclear. V was cut by 0 bases and J by 4 bases, with 3 bases left in between. This CDR3 is 12 amino acids long. Looked up from germline, CDR1 is SGHAT and CDR2 is FQNNGV. Here the CDR3 reads CASSLDLYGYTF. For the CDR3, the DNA is TGTGCCAGCAGCTTAGATCTCTATGGCTACACCTTC. Supplemented by reference TRBV11-2 and TRBJ1-2, the full variable domain reads EAGVAQSPRYKIIEKRQSVAFWCNPISGHATLYWYQQILGQGPKLLIQFQNNGVVDDSQLPKDRFSAERLKGVDSTLKIQPAKLEDSAVYLCASSLDLYGYTFGSGTRLTVV.

The V call is TRBV5-1, the J call TRBJ2-1; TRBD2 aligns across 16 bases. The CDR3 length is 18 residues. J lost 9 bases, V lost 0 bases, and 9 bases had no gene match. The germline CDR1 and CDR2 sequences are SGHRS and YFSETQ. For the CDR3, the DNA is TGCGCCAGCAGCTTGGTCCCGGGACTAGCGGGAGGGAGTAGTGAGCAGTTCTTC. As protein: CASSLVPGLAGGSSEQFF.

The J gene is TRBJ1-5, the V gene TRBV5-1, with 8 positions matching TRBD1. Germline values: CDR1 SGHRS, CDR2 YFSETQ. V was clipped by 2 bases and J by 3 bases; unmatched bases: 4. The CDR3 is 15 residues long. The CDR3 protein is CASSLQGGYNQPQHF. The CDR3 region has the DNA TGCGCCAGCAGCTTACAGGGGGGATACAATCAGCCCCAGCATTTT.

V is TRBV11-3 and J is TRBJ2-1; D might be TRBD1 (5 bases). This CDR3 has 15 residues. CDR1 and CDR2 from the germline V gene are SGHNT and YENEEA. V shed 2 bases and J shed 1 base, with 9 bases lying between them. This CDR3 reads CASSLQGGSYNEQFF. CDR3 bases: TGTGCCAGCAGCTTACAGGGTGGGTCCTACAATGAGCAGTTCTTC.

The chain links TRBV18 to TRBJ1-2, with D maybe TRBD1 (6 bases). V was pared by 2 bases and J by 0 bases, with 10 bases between. The germline CDR1 and CDR2 sequences are KGHSH and LQKENI. CDR3 length equals 15 residues. The chain's CDR3 is CASSPGQLANYGYTF. DNA of the CDR3: TGTGCCAGCTCACCAGGACAGTTAGCTAACTATGGCTACACCTTC.

The chain recombines TRBV30 with TRBJ2-1; 10 bases are shared with TRBD2. Germline values: CDR1 GTSNPN, CDR2 SVGIG (reference sequence). J was trimmed by 6 bases and V by 5 bases; bases with no gene match: 7. The CDR3 is made up of 14 amino acids. In nucleotides, the CDR3 is TGTGCCTGGGAGAGGGGACTAGCGAGCAATGAGCAGTTCTTC. It encodes CAWERGLASNEQFF.

V gene TRBV5-5 combines with J gene TRBJ1-4; maybe TRBD1 (5 bases). V lost 3 bases and J lost 5, with 17 bases in between. Per the germline V gene, CDR1 is SGHKS and CDR2 is YYEKEE (reference sequence). This CDR3 is built from 16 residues. In DNA form, the CDR3 reads TGTGCCAGCAGCTCGGGTCCTGGGGCAGGAAATGAAAAACTGTTTTTT. Translated: CASSSGPGAGNEKLFF.

The genes are TRBV4-3 and TRBJ2-7; 8 bases agree with TRBD1. The V gene's germline CDR1 is LGHNA and CDR2 YSLEER. The CDR3 has 13 residues. J lost 7 bases, V lost 1 base, and 3 bases had no gene match. The CDR3 region is CASSQGQGWEQYF. DNA of the CDR3: TGCGCCAGCAGCCAAGGACAGGGGTGGGAGCAGTACTTC.